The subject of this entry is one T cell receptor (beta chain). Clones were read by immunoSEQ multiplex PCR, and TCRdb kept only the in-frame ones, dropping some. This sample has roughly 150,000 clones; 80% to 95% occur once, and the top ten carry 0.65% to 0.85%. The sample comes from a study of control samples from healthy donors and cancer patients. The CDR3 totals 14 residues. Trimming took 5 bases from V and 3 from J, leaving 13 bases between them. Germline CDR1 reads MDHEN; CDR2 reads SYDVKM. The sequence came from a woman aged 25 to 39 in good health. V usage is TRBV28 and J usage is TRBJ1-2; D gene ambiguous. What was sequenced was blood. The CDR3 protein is CASSTPGSHYGYTF. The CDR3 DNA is TGTGCCAGCAGTACCCCGGGTAGTCACTATGGCTACACCTTC.